This T cell receptor (beta chain) originates from a study of tumor-infiltrating lymphocytes in oesophageal squamous cell carcinoma. TCRdb reanalysed the PCR reads using MiXCR and keeps one entry per CDR3 protein. The sample has some 11,000 distinct CDR3 sequences, 40% to 60% seen once; the top ten hold roughly 19%. The clonotype originates from a female donor with esophageal squamous cell carcinoma. Sequencing was carried out using esophageal tumor tissue.

For the CDR3, the DNA is TGTGCCAGCAGTGACGGGACTAGCGGGAGAATAGGAGAGACCCAGTACTTC. It translates to CASSDGTSGRIGETQYF. The chain couples TRBV6-1 to TRBJ2-5; TRBD2 matches at 14 bases. The CDR3 consists of 17 residues. Germline CDR1 MNHNS, CDR2 SASEGT. V trimming: 3 bases; J trimming: 4 bases; junction bases outside the gene matches: 7.